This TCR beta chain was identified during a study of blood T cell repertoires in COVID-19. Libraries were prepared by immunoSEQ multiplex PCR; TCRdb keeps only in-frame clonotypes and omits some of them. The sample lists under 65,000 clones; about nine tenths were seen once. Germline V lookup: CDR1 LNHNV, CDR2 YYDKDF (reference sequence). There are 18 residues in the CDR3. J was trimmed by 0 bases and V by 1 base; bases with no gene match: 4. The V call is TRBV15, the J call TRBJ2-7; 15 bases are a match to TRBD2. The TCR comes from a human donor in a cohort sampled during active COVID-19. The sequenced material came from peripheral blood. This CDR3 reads CATSRGGLAGGISYEQYF. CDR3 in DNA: TGTGCCACCAGCAGAGGGGGACTAGCGGGGGGAATCTCCTACGAGCAGTACTTC.